This T cell receptor beta chain was obtained from a study of T cell responses to AZD1222 COVID-19 vaccine. Some clones are missing from TCRdb's copy, which holds only in-frame ones; the method was immunoSEQ multiplex PCR. The sample holds more than 140,000 clones, around 90% seen once. Material: peripheral blood, obtained on day 0 of AZD1222 vaccination. The sequence derives from an adult in good health.

For the CDR3, the DNA is TGTGCCAGCAGCAAACCCGCTTCCAAAGAGCAGTACTTC. It encodes CASSKPASKEQYF. J is TRBJ2-7 and V is TRBV7-9; D not certain. Germline V CDR1 and CDR2: SEHNR, FQNEAQ (reference sequence). With 5 bases removed from V and 7 bases from J, the gap between germline ends came to 15 bases. CDR3 length equals 13 residues.